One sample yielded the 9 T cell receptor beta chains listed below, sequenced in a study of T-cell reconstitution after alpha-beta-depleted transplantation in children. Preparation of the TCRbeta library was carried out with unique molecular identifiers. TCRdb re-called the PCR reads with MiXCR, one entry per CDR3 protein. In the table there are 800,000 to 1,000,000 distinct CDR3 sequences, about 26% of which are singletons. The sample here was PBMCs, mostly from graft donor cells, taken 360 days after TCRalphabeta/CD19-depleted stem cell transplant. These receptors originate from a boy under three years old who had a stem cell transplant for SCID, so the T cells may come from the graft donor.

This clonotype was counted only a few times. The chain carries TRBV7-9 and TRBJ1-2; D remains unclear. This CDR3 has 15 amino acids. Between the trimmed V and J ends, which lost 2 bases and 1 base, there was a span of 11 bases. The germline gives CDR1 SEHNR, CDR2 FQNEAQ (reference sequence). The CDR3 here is CASSLYSGHNYGYTF. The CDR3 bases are TGTGCCAGCAGCTTATATTCAGGCCATAACTATGGCTACACCTTC.

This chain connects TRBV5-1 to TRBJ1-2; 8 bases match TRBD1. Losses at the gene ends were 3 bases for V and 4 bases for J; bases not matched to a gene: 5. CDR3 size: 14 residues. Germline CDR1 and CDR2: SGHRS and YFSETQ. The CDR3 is CASSSETGAYGYTF. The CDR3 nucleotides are TGCGCCAGCAGCTCCGAGACAGGGGCCTATGGCTACACCTTC.

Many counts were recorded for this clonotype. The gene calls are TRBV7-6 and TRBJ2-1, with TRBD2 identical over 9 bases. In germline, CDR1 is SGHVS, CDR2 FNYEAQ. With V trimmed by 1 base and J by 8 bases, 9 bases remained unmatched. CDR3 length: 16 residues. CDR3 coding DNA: TGTGCCAGCAGCTTAGATTTCCTAGCGGGGTTGGATGAGCAGTTCTTC. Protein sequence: CASSLDFLAGLDEQFF.

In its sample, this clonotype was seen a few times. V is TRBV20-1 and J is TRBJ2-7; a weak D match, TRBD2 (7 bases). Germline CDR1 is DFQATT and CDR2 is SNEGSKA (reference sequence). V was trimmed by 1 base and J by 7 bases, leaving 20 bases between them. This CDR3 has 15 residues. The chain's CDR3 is CSARVLRGGPREQYF. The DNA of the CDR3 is TGCAGTGCTAGAGTTTTACGCGGGGGCCCGAGAGAGCAGTACTTC.

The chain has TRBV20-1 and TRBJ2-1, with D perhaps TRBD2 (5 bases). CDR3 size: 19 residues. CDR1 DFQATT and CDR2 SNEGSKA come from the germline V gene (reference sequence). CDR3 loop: CSAAGEDLGQWNSYNEQFF. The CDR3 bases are TGCAGCGCCGCAGGAGAGGACTTGGGCCAGTGGAACTCCTACAATGAGCAGTTCTTC.

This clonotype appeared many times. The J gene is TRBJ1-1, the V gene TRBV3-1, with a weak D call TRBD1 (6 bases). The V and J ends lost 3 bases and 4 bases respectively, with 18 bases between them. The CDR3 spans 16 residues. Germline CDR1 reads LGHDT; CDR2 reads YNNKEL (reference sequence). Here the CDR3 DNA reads TGTGCCAGCAGCCATAACCCAGGGGACGTAAGCACTGAAGCTTTCTTT. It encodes CASSHNPGDVSTEAFF. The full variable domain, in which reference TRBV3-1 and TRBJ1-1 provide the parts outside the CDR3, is DTAVSQTPKYLVTQMGNDKSIKCEQNLGHDTMYWYKQDSKKFLKIMFSYNNKELIINETVPNRFSPKSPDKAHLNLHINSLELGDSAVYFCASSHNPGDVSTEAFFGQGTRLTVV.

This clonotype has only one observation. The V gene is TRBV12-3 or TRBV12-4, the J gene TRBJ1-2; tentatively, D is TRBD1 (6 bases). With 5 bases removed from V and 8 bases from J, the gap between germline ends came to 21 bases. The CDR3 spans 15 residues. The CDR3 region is CASSAYPQGKEGYTF. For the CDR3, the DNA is TGTGCCAGCAGTGCTTACCCCCAGGGGAAGGAGGGCTACACCTTC.

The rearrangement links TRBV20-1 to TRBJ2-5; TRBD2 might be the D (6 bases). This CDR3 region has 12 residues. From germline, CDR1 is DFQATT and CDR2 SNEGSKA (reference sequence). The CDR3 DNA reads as TGCAGAGTACGGGGGTTCCAAGAGACCCAGTACTTC. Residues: CRVRGFQETQYF.

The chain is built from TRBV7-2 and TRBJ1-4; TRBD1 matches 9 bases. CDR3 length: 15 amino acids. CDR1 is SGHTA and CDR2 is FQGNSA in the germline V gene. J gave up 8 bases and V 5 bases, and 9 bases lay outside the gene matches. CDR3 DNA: TGTGCCAGCAGCCCAAGGACAGGGGCGTGGGAAAAACTGTTTTTT. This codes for CASSPRTGAWEKLFF.